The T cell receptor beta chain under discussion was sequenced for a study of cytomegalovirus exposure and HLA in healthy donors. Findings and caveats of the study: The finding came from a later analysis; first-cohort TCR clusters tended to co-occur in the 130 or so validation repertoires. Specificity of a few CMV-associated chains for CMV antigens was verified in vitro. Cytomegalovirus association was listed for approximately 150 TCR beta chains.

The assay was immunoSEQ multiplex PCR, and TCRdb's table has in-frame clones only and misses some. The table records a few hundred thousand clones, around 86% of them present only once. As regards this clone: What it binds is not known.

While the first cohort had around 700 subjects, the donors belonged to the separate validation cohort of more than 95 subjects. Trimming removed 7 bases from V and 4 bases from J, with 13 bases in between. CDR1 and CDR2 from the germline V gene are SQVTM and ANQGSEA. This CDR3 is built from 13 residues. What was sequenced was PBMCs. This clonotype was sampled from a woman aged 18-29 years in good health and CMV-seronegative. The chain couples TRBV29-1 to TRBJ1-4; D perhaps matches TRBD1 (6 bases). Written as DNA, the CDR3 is TGCAGCGCCCAGACAGGAATTAATGAAAAACTGTTTTTT. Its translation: CSAQTGINEKLFF. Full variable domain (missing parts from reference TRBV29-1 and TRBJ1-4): SAVISQKPSRDICQRGTSLTIQCQVDSQVTMMFWYRQQPGQSLTLIATANQGSEATYESGFVIDKFPISRPNLTFSTLTVSNMSPEDSSIYLCSAQTGINEKLFFGSGTQLSVL.